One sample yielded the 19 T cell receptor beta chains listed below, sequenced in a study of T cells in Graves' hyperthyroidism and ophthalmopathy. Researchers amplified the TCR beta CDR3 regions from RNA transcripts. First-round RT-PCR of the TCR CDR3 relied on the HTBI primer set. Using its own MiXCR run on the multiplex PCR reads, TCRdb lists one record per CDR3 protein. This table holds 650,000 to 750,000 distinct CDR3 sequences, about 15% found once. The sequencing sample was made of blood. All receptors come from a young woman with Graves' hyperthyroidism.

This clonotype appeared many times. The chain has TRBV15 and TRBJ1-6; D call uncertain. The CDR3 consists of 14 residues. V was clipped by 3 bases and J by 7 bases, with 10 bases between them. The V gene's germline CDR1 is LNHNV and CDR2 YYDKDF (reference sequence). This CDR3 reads CATSRESGNSPLHF. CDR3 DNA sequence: TGTGCCACCAGCAGGGAATCTGGGAATTCACCCCTCCACTTT.

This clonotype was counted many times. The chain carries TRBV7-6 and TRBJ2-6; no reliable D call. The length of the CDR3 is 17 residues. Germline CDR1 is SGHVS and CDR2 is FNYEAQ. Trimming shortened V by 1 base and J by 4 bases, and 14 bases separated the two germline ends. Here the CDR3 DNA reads TGTGCCAGCAGCTTAGACCTACCCCTGGGAGGGGCCAACGTCCTGACTTTC. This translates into CASSLDLPLGGANVLTF.

This CDR3 is CASSLRTGDFF. The CDR3 region has the DNA TGTGCCAGCAGCTTGAGGACAGGGGATTTCTTT. The gene calls are TRBV5-5 and TRBJ1-1; 9 bases are a match to TRBD1. The CDR3 sequence is 11 residues long. J lost 13 bases, V lost 1 base, and 2 bases had no gene match. Germline CDR1 is SGHKS and CDR2 is YYEKEE (reference sequence).

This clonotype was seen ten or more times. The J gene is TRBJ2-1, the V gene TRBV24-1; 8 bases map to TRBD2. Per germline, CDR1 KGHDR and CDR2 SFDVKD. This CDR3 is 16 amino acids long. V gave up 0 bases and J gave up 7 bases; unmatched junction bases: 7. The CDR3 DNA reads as TGTGCCACCAGTGATTTGGAAGCGGGAGACCAGAATGAGCAGTTCTTC. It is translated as CATSDLEAGDQNEQFF.

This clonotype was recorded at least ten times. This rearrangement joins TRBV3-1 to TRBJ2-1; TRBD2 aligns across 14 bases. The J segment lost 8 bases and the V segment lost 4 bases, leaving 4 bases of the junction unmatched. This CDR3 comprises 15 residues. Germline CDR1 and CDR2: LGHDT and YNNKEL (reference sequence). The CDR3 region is CASSPTGLAGDEQFF. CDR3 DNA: TGTGCCAGCAGCCCGACGGGACTAGCGGGAGATGAGCAGTTCTTC.

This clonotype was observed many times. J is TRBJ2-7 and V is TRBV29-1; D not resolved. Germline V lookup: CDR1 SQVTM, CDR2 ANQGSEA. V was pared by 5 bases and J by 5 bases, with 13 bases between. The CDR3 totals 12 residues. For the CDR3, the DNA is TGCAGCGTTATTAGGACCGGCCACGAGCAGTACTTC. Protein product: CSVIRTGHEQYF.

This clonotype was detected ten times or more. The CDR3 spells CASSLTGPWSPLHF. The CDR3 nucleotides read TGTGCCAGCAGCTTGACAGGGCCATGGTCACCCCTCCACTTT. V and J are TRBV12-3 or TRBV12-4 and TRBJ1-6; 7 nucleotides agree with TRBD1. This CDR3 is built from 14 residues. Trimming took 6 bases from V and 10 from J; bases not matched to a gene: 9.

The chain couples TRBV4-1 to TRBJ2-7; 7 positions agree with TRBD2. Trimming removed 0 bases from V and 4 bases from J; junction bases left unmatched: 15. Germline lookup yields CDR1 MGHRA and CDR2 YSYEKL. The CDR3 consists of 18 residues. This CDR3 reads CASSQDRGEATAYYEQYF. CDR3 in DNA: TGCGCCAGCAGCCAAGATCGGGGGGAGGCTACCGCCTATTACGAGCAGTACTTC.

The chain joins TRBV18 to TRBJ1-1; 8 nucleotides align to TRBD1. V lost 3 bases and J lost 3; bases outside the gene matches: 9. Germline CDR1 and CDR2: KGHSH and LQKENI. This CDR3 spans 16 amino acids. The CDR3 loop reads CASSPNSGGLYTEAFF. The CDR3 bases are TGTGCCAGCTCACCCAACTCAGGGGGCTTGTACACTGAAGCTTTCTTT.

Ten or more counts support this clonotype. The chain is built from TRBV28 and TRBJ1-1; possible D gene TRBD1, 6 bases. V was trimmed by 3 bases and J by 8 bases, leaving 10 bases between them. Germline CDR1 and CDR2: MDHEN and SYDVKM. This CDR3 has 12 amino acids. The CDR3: CASSFTGAEAFF. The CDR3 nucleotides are TGTGCCAGCAGTTTTACGGGGGCCGAAGCTTTCTTT.

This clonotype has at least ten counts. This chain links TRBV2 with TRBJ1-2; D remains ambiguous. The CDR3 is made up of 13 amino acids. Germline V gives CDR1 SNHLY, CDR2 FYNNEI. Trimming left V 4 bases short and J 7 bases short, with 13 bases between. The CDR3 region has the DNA TGTGCCAGCAGTGGCACAGCGGCAGGTGGCTACACCTTC. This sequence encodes CASSGTAAGGYTF.

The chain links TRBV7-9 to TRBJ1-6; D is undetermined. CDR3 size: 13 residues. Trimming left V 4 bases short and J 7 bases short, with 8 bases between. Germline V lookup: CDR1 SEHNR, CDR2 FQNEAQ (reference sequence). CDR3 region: CASSSPGNSPLHF. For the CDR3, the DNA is TGTGCCAGCAGCTCCCCGGGGAATTCACCCCTCCACTTT.

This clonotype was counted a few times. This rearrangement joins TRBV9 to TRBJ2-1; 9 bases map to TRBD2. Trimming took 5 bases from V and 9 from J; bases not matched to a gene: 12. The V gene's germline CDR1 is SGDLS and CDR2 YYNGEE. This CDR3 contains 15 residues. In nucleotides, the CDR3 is TGTGCCAGCAGTACTTCTAGCGGGAAGGGGGGTGAGCAGTTCTTC. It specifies CASSTSSGKGGEQFF.

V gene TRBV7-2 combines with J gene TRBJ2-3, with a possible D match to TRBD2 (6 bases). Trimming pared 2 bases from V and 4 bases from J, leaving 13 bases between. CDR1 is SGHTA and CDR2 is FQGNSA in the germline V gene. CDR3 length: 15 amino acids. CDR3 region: CASSLMGGIADTQYF. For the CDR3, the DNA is TGTGCCAGCAGCTTAATGGGGGGAATCGCAGATACGCAGTATTTT.

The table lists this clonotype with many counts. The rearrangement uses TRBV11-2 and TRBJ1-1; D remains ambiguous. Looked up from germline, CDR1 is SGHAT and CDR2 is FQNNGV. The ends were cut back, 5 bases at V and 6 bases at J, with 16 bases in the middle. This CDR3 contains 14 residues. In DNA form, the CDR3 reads TGTGCCAGCAGCAAGGAAGGGTGGAATGCTGAAGCTTTCTTT. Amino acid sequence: CASSKEGWNAEAFF.

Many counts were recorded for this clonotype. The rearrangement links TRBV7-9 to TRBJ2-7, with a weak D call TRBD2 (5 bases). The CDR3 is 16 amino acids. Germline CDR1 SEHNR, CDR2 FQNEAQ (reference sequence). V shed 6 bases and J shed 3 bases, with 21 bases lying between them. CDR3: CASRKGLTAKDYEQYF. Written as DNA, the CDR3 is TGTGCCAGCAGAAAAGGACTGACCGCGAAAGACTACGAGCAGTACTTC. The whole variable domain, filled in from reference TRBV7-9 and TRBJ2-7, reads DTGVSQNPRHKITKRGQNVTFRCDPISEHNRLYWYRQTLGQGPEFLTYFQNEAQLEKSRLLSDRFSAERPKGSFSTLEIQRTEQGDSAMYLCASRKGLTAKDYEQYFGPGTRLTVT.

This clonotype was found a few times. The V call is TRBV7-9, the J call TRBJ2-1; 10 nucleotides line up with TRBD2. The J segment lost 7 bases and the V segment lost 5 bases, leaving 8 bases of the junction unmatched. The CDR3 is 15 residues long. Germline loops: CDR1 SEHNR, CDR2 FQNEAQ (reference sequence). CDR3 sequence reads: CASSISGGGGNEQFF. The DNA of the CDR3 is TGTGCCAGCAGCATCAGCGGGGGGGGGGGAAATGAGCAGTTCTTC.

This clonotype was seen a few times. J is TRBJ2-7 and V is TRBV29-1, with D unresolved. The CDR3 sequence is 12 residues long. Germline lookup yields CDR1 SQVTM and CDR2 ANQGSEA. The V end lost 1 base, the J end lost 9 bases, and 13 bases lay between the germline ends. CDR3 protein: CSVEATKGRQYF. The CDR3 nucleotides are TGCAGCGTTGAAGCGACCAAAGGTCGGCAGTACTTC.

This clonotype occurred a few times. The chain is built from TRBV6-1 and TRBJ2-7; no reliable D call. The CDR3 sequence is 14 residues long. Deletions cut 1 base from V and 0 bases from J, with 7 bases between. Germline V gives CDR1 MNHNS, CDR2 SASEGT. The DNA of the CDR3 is TGTGCCAGCAGTGAAGAAGGTCGCTCCTACGAGCAGTACTTC. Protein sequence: CASSEEGRSYEQYF.